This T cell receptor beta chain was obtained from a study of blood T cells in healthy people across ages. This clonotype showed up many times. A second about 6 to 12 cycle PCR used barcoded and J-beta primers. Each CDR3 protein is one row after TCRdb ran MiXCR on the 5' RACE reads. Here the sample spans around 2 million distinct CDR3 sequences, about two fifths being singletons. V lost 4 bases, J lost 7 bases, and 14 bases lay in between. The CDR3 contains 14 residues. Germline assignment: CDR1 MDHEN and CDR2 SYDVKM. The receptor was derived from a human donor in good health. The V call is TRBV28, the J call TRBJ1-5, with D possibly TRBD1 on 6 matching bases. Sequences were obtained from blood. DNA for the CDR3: TGTGCCAGCAGTTACAATACAGGGACGCAGCCCCAGCATTTT. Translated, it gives CASSYNTGTQPQHF. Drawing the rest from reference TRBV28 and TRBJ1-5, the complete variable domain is DVKVTQSSRYLVKRTGEKVFLECVQDMDHENMFWYRQDPGLGLRLIYFSYDVKMKEKGDIPEGYSVSREKKERFSLILESASTNQTSMYLCASSYNTGTQPQHFGDGTRLSIL.